Presented here are 9 T cell receptor beta chains from one specimen sequenced in a study of shared clonotypes between healthy human individuals (dated by TCRdb to the early 2020s). Library generation was performed with the immunoSEQ multiplex PCR assay. TCRdb re-hosts the immuneACCESS table, in-frame sequences only. Its copies lack some clones; in the studies checked, an unresolved V gene accounts for under half of them, and the cause for the rest is not known. This sample gives 550,000 to 750,000 clones in total; roughly 96% of them show up just once. Of the sample, roughly 0.1% falls within the top ten clones. CD8 naive samples consisted of CD45RO-negative cells that were positively selected for CCR7, yielding a CD45RA+CCR7+ population without TemRA cells. Sequencing used naive CD8+ T cells sorted from blood. The cell subset or site label here, explained by the study, means: CD45RA+CCR7+. These TCRs come from a woman in her 30s in good health.

The chain combines TRBV4-2 with TRBJ2-7; D is uncertain. Germline assignment: CDR1 LGHNA and CDR2 YNFKEQ. Trimming removed 4 bases from V and 2 bases from J, with 15 bases in between. The CDR3 contains 15 residues. CDR3 DNA: TGTGCCAGCAGCCCCGCCGTGGACGGAGCCTACGAGCAGTACTTC. Its translation: CASSPAVDGAYEQYF.

Note on this clone: This specimen includes other DNA sequences encoding the same CDR3. The genes are TRBV5-6 and TRBJ2-4; D gene unclear. CDR3 length: 11 residues. Trimming removed 2 bases at V and 10 bases at J, with 7 bases between. In germline, CDR1 is SGHDT, CDR2 YYEEEE. CDR3: CASSLGNIQYF. In DNA form, the CDR3 reads TGTGCCAGCAGCTTAGGCAATATTCAGTACTTC.

The V call is TRBV9, the J call TRBJ2-1; TRBD1 aligns across 9 bases. The CDR3 runs to 18 residues. Losses at the gene ends were 0 bases for V and 8 bases for J; bases not matched to a gene: 15. The germline V gene has CDR1 SGDLS and CDR2 YYNGEE. The DNA for the CDR3 is TGTGCCAGCAGCGTAGCAGGCGCTAGTGGGACAGGGATGGATGAGCAGTTCTTC. This codes for CASSVAGASGTGMDEQFF.

The rearrangement uses TRBV19 and TRBJ2-7; 10 bases match TRBD1. The germline V gene encodes CDR1 LNHDA and CDR2 SQIVND (reference sequence). The V segment lost 5 bases and the J segment 2 bases; nucleotides outside the gene matches: 3. The CDR3 sequence is 14 residues long. DNA for the CDR3: TGTGCCAGTAGTGCGGGACAGGGGACCTACGAGCAGTACTTC. Amino acid sequence: CASSAGQGTYEQYF.

Here the CDR3 DNA reads TGTGCCAGCAGTTTAACAGGGTTGAGCACTGAAGCTTTCTTT. Its protein is CASSLTGLSTEAFF. The chain is built from TRBV27 and TRBJ1-1; D may be TRBD1 (6 bases). Deletions cut 2 bases from V and 4 bases from J, with 11 bases between. The CDR3 is 14 residues long. The germline gives CDR1 MNHEY, CDR2 SMNVEV (reference sequence).

V is TRBV5-1 and J is TRBJ2-5, with 7 bases lining up with TRBD2. The CDR3 has 15 amino acids. With V trimmed by 4 bases and J by 8 bases, 14 bases remained unmatched. The germline V gene has CDR1 SGHRS and CDR2 YFSETQ. The CDR3 loop reads CASSPRDYSRGTQYF. The CDR3 DNA reads as TGCGCCAGCAGCCCCCGGGACTATTCAAGAGGAACCCAGTACTTC. Supplemented by reference TRBV5-1 and TRBJ2-5, the full variable domain reads KAGVTQTPRYLIKTRGQQVTLSCSPISGHRSVSWYQQTPGQGLQFLFEYFSETQRNKGNFPGRFSGRQFSNSRSEMNVSTLELGDSALYLCASSPRDYSRGTQYFGPGTRLLVL.

DNA of the CDR3: TGTGCCAGTACCGACCGGTCGGATGAGCAGTTCTTC. Its protein product is CASTDRSDEQFF. The chain has TRBV19 and TRBJ2-1, with unresolved D. This CDR3 is built from 12 residues. Germline CDR1 reads LNHDA; CDR2 reads SQIVND (reference sequence). V dropped 7 bases and J dropped 8 bases, with 12 bases sitting between them. The complete variable domain, with remaining parts taken from reference TRBV19 and TRBJ2-1, reads DGGITQSPKYLFRKEGQNVTLSCEQNLNHDAMYWYRQDPGQGLRLIYYSQIVNDFQKGDIAEGYSVSREKKESFPLTVTSAQKNPTAFYLCASTDRSDEQFFGPGTRLTVL.

The chain uses TRBV5-8 and TRBJ2-1; D might be TRBD1 (6 bases). Germline V gene data show CDR1 as SGHTS and CDR2 as YDEGEE. Trimming removed 1 base at V and 6 bases at J, with 14 bases between. This CDR3 is 15 amino acids long. The CDR3 is CASSLTQGYPNEQFF. As DNA, the CDR3 is TGTGCCAGCAGCTTGACGCAGGGGTACCCCAATGAGCAGTTCTTC.

The rearrangement uses TRBV13 and TRBJ2-1; 9 bases are a match to TRBD2. Germline values: CDR1 PRHDT, CDR2 FYEKMQ (reference sequence). The length of the CDR3 is 16 residues. The J segment lost 3 bases and the V segment lost 0 bases, leaving 3 bases of the junction unmatched. The CDR3 DNA sequence: TGTGCCAGCAGCTTAGGTCCTAGCGGGAACTACAATGAGCAGTTCTTC. It is translated as CASSLGPSGNYNEQFF.